Below are 14 T cell receptor beta chains sequenced from a single sample in a study of beta chain features in type 1 diabetes. cDNA synthesis used the whole RNA isolate, giving expressed TCRB sequences. The repertoire was sequenced with immunoSEQ multiplex PCR; TCRdb's copy has only in-frame clones and lacks some. Among hundreds of thousands of clones, around 15% were seen once, and the ten largest hold under 0.095%. The sequenced sample was naive CD4+ T cells from blood. The source of these receptors is a man aged 18 to 30 in good health.

The rearrangement uses TRBV29-1 and TRBJ2-3; D uncertain. CDR3 length: 12 amino acids. The V end lost 4 bases, the J end lost 6 bases, and 11 bases lay between the germline ends. The germline gives CDR1 SQVTM, CDR2 ANQGSEA. Written as DNA, the CDR3 is TGCAGCGTTGCCCGCCCCCCCGATACGCAGTATTTT. Its translation is CSVARPPDTQYF.

This clone was detected a few times. The V and J genes are TRBV6-4 and TRBJ2-2; D unclear. Trimming pared 3 bases from V and 4 bases from J, leaving 9 bases between. The CDR3 consists of 14 residues. Germline V gene lookup returns CDR1 MRHNA and CDR2 SNTAGT. The CDR3 protein is CASSEGRGTGELFF. The DNA for the CDR3 is TGTGCCAGCAGTGAAGGGCGCGGCACCGGGGAGCTGTTTTTT.

The chain carries TRBV5-1 and TRBJ2-5, with D unclear. CDR1 and CDR2 from the germline V gene are SGHRS and YFSETQ. The V and J ends lost 0 bases and 2 bases respectively, with 8 bases between them. The CDR3 loop spans 14 amino acids. Written as DNA, the CDR3 is TGCGCCAGCAGCTTGGGGGGTAGACAAGAGACCCAGTACTTC. Translation: CASSLGGRQETQYF. The full variable domain, its missing parts supplied by reference TRBV5-1 and TRBJ2-5, is KAGVTQTPRYLIKTRGQQVTLSCSPISGHRSVSWYQQTPGQGLQFLFEYFSETQRNKGNFPGRFSGRQFSNSRSEMNVSTLELGDSALYLCASSLGGRQETQYFGPGTRLLVL.

V usage is TRBV30 and J usage is TRBJ2-5; tentative D call: TRBD2 (6 bases). This CDR3 contains 15 residues. CDR1 is GTSNPN, CDR2 SVGIG, per germline (reference sequence). Trimming removed 0 bases at V and 1 base at J, with 12 bases between. The CDR3 loop reads CAWSVGGRLQETQYF. The DNA for the CDR3 is TGTGCCTGGAGTGTAGGAGGGCGTCTCCAAGAGACCCAGTACTTC.

This clone has only a few counts. This sequence joins TRBV5-4 and TRBJ2-5, with TRBD1 identical over 8 bases. Germline V gives CDR1 SGHNT, CDR2 YYREEE (reference sequence). The CDR3 totals 17 residues. The ends lost 0 bases at V and 1 base at J; junction bases unmatched: 8. The CDR3 DNA reads as TGTGCCAGCAGCTTGGTGGGGGCCAGGGGGCGCCAAGAGACCCAGTACTTC. As protein: CASSLVGARGRQETQYF.

This chain connects TRBV9 to TRBJ1-2; weak D call: TRBD1 (5 bases). This CDR3 has 15 amino acids. V lost 0 bases, J lost 1 base, and 10 bases lay in between. Germline V CDR1 and CDR2: SGDLS, YYNGEE. This CDR3 reads CASSVVGTNNYGYTF. The CDR3 nucleotides read TGTGCCAGCAGCGTAGTAGGGACGAATAACTATGGCTACACCTTC.

This clone was seen only a few times. The chain uses TRBV20-1 and TRBJ2-7; D is perhaps TRBD1 (5 bases). Per germline, CDR1 DFQATT and CDR2 SNEGSKA (reference sequence). V lost 6 bases and J 6 bases, leaving 12 bases between the germline ends. CDR3 size: 11 residues. As DNA, the CDR3 is TGCAGTGCAACGACAGACGGCGAGCAGTACTTC. Translated, it gives CSATTDGEQYF.

This clone was seen only a few times. The J gene is TRBJ2-5, the V gene TRBV6-6; TRBD2 is a possible D gene (5 bases). This CDR3 spans 13 amino acids. Germline-derived CDR1 and CDR2 are MNHNY and SVGAGI (reference sequence). Trimming cost V 4 bases and J 4 bases, with 10 bases left between them. The CDR3 protein is CASSSLETETQYF. CDR3 bases: TGTGCCAGCAGTTCACTAGAGACAGAGACCCAGTACTTC.

There are a few counts of this clone. The rearrangement uses TRBV25-1 and TRBJ2-7; 7 nucleotides agree with TRBD1. The J segment lost 4 bases and the V segment lost 4 bases, leaving 7 bases of the junction unmatched. Germline CDR1 reads MGHDK; CDR2 reads SYGVNS. The CDR3 consists of 14 residues. In nucleotides, the CDR3 is TGTGCCAGCAGTGGATTAGGGGGCAAGTACGAGCAGTACTTC. It translates to CASSGLGGKYEQYF.

The chain has TRBV9 and TRBJ2-5, with 10 bases matching TRBD2. The V segment lost 0 bases and the J segment 2 bases; nucleotides outside the gene matches: 4. The length of the CDR3 is 16 residues. Germline CDR1 reads SGDLS; CDR2 reads YYNGEE. CDR3 loop: CASSVARTSGQETQYF. CDR3 DNA sequence: TGTGCCAGCAGCGTAGCGAGGACTAGCGGTCAAGAGACCCAGTACTTC.

The V gene is TRBV28, the J gene TRBJ2-2, with no clear D. Per the germline V gene, CDR1 is MDHEN and CDR2 is SYDVKM. This CDR3 has 14 amino acids. The V end was cut by 3 bases, the J end by 1 base, with 6 bases between. CDR3 loop: CASSLPGNTGELFF. As DNA, the CDR3 is TGTGCCAGCAGTTTGCCCGGGAACACCGGGGAGCTGTTTTTT.

V usage is TRBV27 and J usage is TRBJ2-3, with 10 bases identical to TRBD2. The CDR3 runs 17 residues. Per the germline V gene, CDR1 is MNHEY and CDR2 is SMNVEV (reference sequence). The J segment lost 4 bases and the V segment lost 4 bases, leaving 11 bases of the junction unmatched. CDR3 DNA sequence: TGTGCCAGCAGTTCCCTCCCAATTAGCGGGGGGTCAGATACGCAGTATTTT. Translation gives CASSSLPISGGSDTQYF.

This sequence joins TRBV2 and TRBJ2-2, with TRBD1 as a possible D gene (5 bases). The CDR3 length is 14 residues. Germline CDR1 SNHLY, CDR2 FYNNEI. V was pared by 8 bases and J by 1 base, with 11 bases between. The CDR3 DNA follows: TGTGCCAGCTCATGGCAGGGGAACACCGGGGAGCTGTTTTTT. It codes for CASSWQGNTGELFF.

This clone was found a few times. V is TRBV18 and J is TRBJ2-5, with D possibly being TRBD1 (6 bases). V was clipped by 6 bases and J by 2 bases, with 13 bases between them. CDR3 length equals 14 residues. CDR1 KGHSH and CDR2 LQKENI come from the germline V gene. CDR3 nucleotide sequence: TGTGCCAGCTCGCGACGGACAGCACAAGAGACCCAGTACTTC. Protein sequence: CASSRRTAQETQYF.